Listed below are T cell receptor beta chains from one sample, sequenced in a study of cytomegalovirus exposure and HLA in healthy donors. Generated by immunoSEQ multiplex PCR, the TCRdb table keeps only in-frame clones and is missing some. The sample lists around 120,000 clones; about three quarters were seen once. The sample taken for sequencing was PBMCs. The receptor source for this set is a man in his 60s in good health and CMV-seropositive. Both conserved end residues are part of each CDR3. D genes are given only for firm matches. Clone size, where shown, is once, few, many, or a class for clones that have expanded.

V gene	D gene	clone size	J gene	CDR3 protein	CDR3 DNA
TRBV7-9	TRBD1	few	TRBJ1-2	CASSHPGAGGVDGYTF	TGTGCCAGCAGCCACCCTGGGGCAGGGGGCGTTGATGGCTACACCTTC
TRBV7-9	NA	NA	TRBJ1-1	CASSQGTSSNTEAFF	TGTGCCAGCAGCCAAGGGACATCCAGCAACACTGAAGCTTTCTTT
TRBV6-5	TRBD1	NA	TRBJ1-5	CASSYSRGPNQPQHF	TGTGCCAGCAGTTACTCTAGGGGGCCCAATCAGCCCCAGCATTTT
TRBV9	TRBD1	NA	TRBJ1-5	CASSPGGRDGNNQPQHF	TGTGCCAGCAGCCCAGGGGGCAGGGATGGTAACAATCAGCCCCAGCATTTT
TRBV27	NA	few	TRBJ1-1	CASSLLGGTEAFF	TGTGCCAGCAGTTTATTGGGGGGCACTGAAGCTTTCTTT
TRBV6-4	NA	NA	TRBJ1-1	CASSAIPGNTEAFF	TGTGCCAGCAGTGCCATACCGGGGAACACTGAAGCTTTCTTT
TRBV7-3	TRBD1	NA	TRBJ2-7	CASSQDGTGGYEQYF	TGTGCCAGCAGCCAGGACGGGACAGGAGGATACGAGCAGTACTTC
TRBV11-2	NA	NA	TRBJ1-4	CASSITGTTNEKLFF	TGTGCCAGCAGCATTACAGGGACGACTAATGAAAAACTGTTTTTT
TRBV28	NA	NA	TRBJ2-7	CASRSGLSGEQYF	TGTGCCAGCAGGTCGGGACTTTCAGGCGAGCAGTACTTC
TRBV11-2	NA	once	TRBJ2-3	CASSLDTAGAITDTQYF	TGTGCCAGCAGCTTAGATACGGCGGGGGCGATCACAGATACGCAGTATTTT
TRBV9	NA	NA	TRBJ2-1	CASSVQSLNEQFF	TGTGCCAGCAGCGTACAATCCCTAAATGAGCAGTTCTTC
TRBV15	TRBD1	NA	TRBJ1-1	CATSRSGGLEGTFF	TGTGCCACCAGCAGGTCAGGGGGCCTTGAAGGAACTTTCTTT
TRBV2	TRBD1	few	TRBJ1-5	CASSGTGGNQPQHF	TGTGCCAGCAGCGGGACAGGGGGCAATCAGCCCCAGCATTTT
TRBV5-4	NA	NA	TRBJ1-1	CASSSQSSEAFF	TGTGCCAGCAGCTCACAGAGCTCCGAAGCTTTCTTT
TRBV11-2	TRBD1	NA	TRBJ2-1	CASSNRGRANEQFF	TGTGCCAGCAGCAACAGGGGAAGGGCAAATGAGCAGTTCTTC
TRBV19	NA	once	TRBJ2-2	CASSIFGPEAGELFF	TGTGCCAGTAGTATTTTCGGCCCCGAGGCCGGGGAGCTGTTTTTT
TRBV6-5	NA	NA	TRBJ1-5	CASSLFRGSHQPQHF	TGTGCCAGCAGCCTATTCAGGGGCAGTCATCAGCCCCAGCATTTT
TRBV5-4	NA	NA	TRBJ2-5	CASSLAGTETQYF	TGTGCCAGCAGCTTGGCGGGAACAGAGACCCAGTACTTC
TRBV9	TRBD2	NA	TRBJ2-1	CASSSEVASGYNEQFF	TGTGCCAGCAGCTCAGAGGTGGCTAGCGGTTACAATGAGCAGTTCTTC
TRBV7-8	NA	NA	TRBJ2-1	CASSLRFSGSSYNEQFF	TGTGCCAGCAGCTTAAGGTTTAGCGGTAGCTCCTACAATGAGCAGTTCTTC
TRBV5-4	TRBD2	NA	TRBJ2-3	CASSFRTSRDTQYF	TGTGCCAGCAGCTTTCGGACTAGCAGAGATACGCAGTATTTT
TRBV7-6	TRBD1	NA	TRBJ1-2	CASSHRGLDYGYTF	TGTGCCAGCAGCCACAGGGGCTTGGACTATGGCTACACCTTC
TRBV5-1	TRBD2	NA	TRBJ2-5	CASSFSGRDQETQYF	TGCGCCAGCAGCTTTAGCGGGAGGGACCAAGAGACCCAGTACTTC
TRBV27	NA	NA	TRBJ1-1	CASSLAANTEAFF	TGTGCCAGCAGTTTGGCGGCGAACACTGAAGCTTTCTTT
TRBV5-1	TRBD2	NA	TRBJ2-7	CASSLRGSGRLSYEQYF	TGCGCCAGCAGTTTACGAGGTAGCGGGAGGCTCTCCTACGAGCAGTACTTC
TRBV30	NA	NA	TRBJ1-5	CAWSPGPYSNQPQHF	TGTGCCTGGAGTCCAGGGCCTTATAGCAATCAGCCCCAGCATTTT
TRBV19	NA	NA	TRBJ1-1	CASSPGGGLNTEAFF	TGTGCCAGTAGTCCCGGGGGGGGTTTGAACACTGAAGCTTTCTTT
TRBV9	TRBD2	few	TRBJ2-1	CASSSPRTSGPYNEQFF	TGTGCCAGCAGCTCCCCGAGGACTAGCGGTCCCTACAATGAGCAGTTCTTC
TRBV2	NA	NA	TRBJ1-4	CASTEGVGRLFF	TGTGCCAGCACCGAAGGTGTGGGGAGACTGTTTTTT
TRBV15	NA	NA	TRBJ1-4	CATSREPGANEKLFF	TGTGCCACCAGCAGAGAACCAGGGGCCAATGAAAAACTGTTTTTT
TRBV11-2	NA	NA	TRBJ2-1	CASSPSFEQFF	TGTGCCAGCAGCCCGTCTTTTGAGCAGTTCTTC
TRBV25-1	NA	few	TRBJ2-7	CASSGQTYEQYF	TGTGCCAGCAGTGGACAGACCTACGAGCAGTACTTC
TRBV2	TRBD2	NA	TRBJ2-7	CASSSGALTYVSSGDSDEQYF	TGTGCCTCATCCAGCGGGGCCTTGACGTACGTCTCCAGCGGGGATAGCGACGAGCAGTACTTC
TRBV4-2	TRBD2	few	TRBJ2-1	CASSRGTILGNEQFF	TGTGCCAGCAGTCGGGGGACTATCCTTGGTAATGAGCAGTTCTTC
TRBV11-3	NA	NA	TRBJ2-3	CASSLSRATDTQYF	TGTGCCAGCAGCCTTAGTAGAGCGACAGATACGCAGTATTTT
TRBV11-2	NA	NA	TRBJ1-2	CASSSGGGYYGYTF	TGTGCCAGCAGCTCCGGGGGGGGTTACTATGGCTACACCTTC
TRBV4-1	NA	NA	TRBJ1-3	CASSRGISGNTIYF	TGCGCCAGCAGCCGCGGGATCTCTGGAAACACCATATATTTT
TRBV5-1	NA	NA	TRBJ2-5	CASSLDNSETQYF	TGCGCCAGCAGCTTGGATAACTCCGAGACCCAGTACTTC